The rows below give T cell receptor beta chains drawn from one sample of a study of blood T cell repertoires in COVID-19. TCRdb keeps only in-frame clones here, not all; method: immunoSEQ multiplex PCR. The table lists approximately 250,000 clones, approximately 86% of them singletons, with around 14% in the top ten. The sequenced sample consisted of peripheral blood. The receptors were sampled from a woman between 70 and 85 years old with COVID-19, enrolled during active disease. The CDR3 runs from the conserved cysteine through the conserved F or W. D genes are given only for firm matches. The listing skips clone size in some rows; elsewhere it reads once, few, many or a size class.

v_call: TRBV24-1
clone_size: -
j_call: TRBJ2-3
d_call: TRBD1
cdr3_aa: CATGQGTYTQYF
cdr3_nt: TGTGCCACCGGACAGGGTACCTATACGCAGTATTTT

v_call: TRBV7-2
clone_size: -
j_call: TRBJ2-7
d_call: -
cdr3_aa: CASSLPPGLPYEQYF
cdr3_nt: TGTGCCAGCAGCTTACCTCCGGGACTCCCCTACGAGCAGTACTTC

v_call: TRBV27
clone_size: -
j_call: TRBJ1-2
d_call: -
cdr3_aa: CASSLISGADGYTF
cdr3_nt: TGTGCCAGCAGCCTTATAAGTGGAGCGGATGGCTACACCTTC

v_call: TRBV6-6
clone_size: -
j_call: TRBJ1-5
d_call: -
cdr3_aa: CASSAGVYNQPQHF
cdr3_nt: TGTGCCAGCAGTGCCGGGGTTTACAATCAGCCCCAGCATTTT

v_call: TRBV24-1
clone_size: -
j_call: TRBJ2-7
d_call: -
cdr3_aa: CATSEARGRNEQYF
cdr3_nt: TGTGCCACCAGTGAGGCCAGGGGACGAAACGAGCAGTACTTC

v_call: TRBV30
clone_size: -
j_call: TRBJ1-3
d_call: -
cdr3_aa: CAWTQGTLGNTIYF
cdr3_nt: TGTGCCTGGACCCAGGGGACCCTTGGAAACACCATATATTTT

v_call: TRBV24-1
clone_size: -
j_call: TRBJ2-3
d_call: -
cdr3_aa: CATSDSKQGGDTQYF
cdr3_nt: TGTGCCACCAGTGATTCCAAGCAGGGAGGAGATACGCAGTATTTT

v_call: TRBV30
clone_size: -
j_call: TRBJ1-4
d_call: -
cdr3_aa: CAWSSGHFEKLFF
cdr3_nt: TGTGCCTGGAGCTCGGGACACTTTGAAAAACTGTTTTTT

v_call: TRBV7-2
clone_size: -
j_call: TRBJ1-2
d_call: -
cdr3_aa: CASSLAGESGYTF
cdr3_nt: TGTGCCAGCAGTTTAGCAGGGGAAAGTGGCTACACCTTC

v_call: TRBV6-1
clone_size: -
j_call: TRBJ1-4
d_call: -
cdr3_aa: CASSEASGEKLFF
cdr3_nt: TGTGCCAGCAGTGAGGCGTCGGGAGAAAAACTGTTTTTT

v_call: TRBV7-2
clone_size: -
j_call: TRBJ2-7
d_call: -
cdr3_aa: CASSPSLSGTYEQYF
cdr3_nt: TGTGCCAGCAGCCCGTCTTTATCGGGGACCTACGAGCAGTACTTC

v_call: TRBV7-9
clone_size: -
j_call: TRBJ2-6
d_call: -
cdr3_aa: CASSLAGTPGANVLTF
cdr3_nt: TGTGCCAGCAGCTTAGCTGGGACACCTGGGGCCAACGTCCTGACTTTC

v_call: TRBV5-1
clone_size: -
j_call: TRBJ2-1
d_call: TRBD1
cdr3_aa: CASSLQGQGYNEQFF
cdr3_nt: TGCGCCAGCAGCTTGCAGGGACAGGGATACAATGAGCAGTTCTTC

v_call: TRBV3-1/TRBV3-2
clone_size: -
j_call: TRBJ2-5
d_call: TRBD2
cdr3_aa: CASSQERAGGRETQYF
cdr3_nt: TGTGCCAGCAGCCAAGAACGAGCGGGGGGGCGAGAGACCCAGTACTTC

v_call: TRBV5-4
clone_size: -
j_call: TRBJ2-3
d_call: TRBD1
cdr3_aa: CASSGKTGDTDTQYF
cdr3_nt: TGTGCCAGCAGTGGAAAAACAGGGGACACAGATACGCAGTATTTT

v_call: TRBV27
clone_size: -
j_call: TRBJ2-1
d_call: -
cdr3_aa: CASQKNEQFF
cdr3_nt: TGTGCCAGCCAGAAGAATGAGCAGTTCTTC

v_call: TRBV10-1
clone_size: -
j_call: TRBJ2-1
d_call: TRBD1
cdr3_aa: CASGRGQHINEQFF
cdr3_nt: TGCGCCTCCGGCCGGGGACAGCATATTAATGAGCAGTTCTTC

v_call: TRBV15
clone_size: -
j_call: TRBJ1-5
d_call: TRBD1
cdr3_aa: CATSTRTGAQHF
cdr3_nt: TGTGCCACCAGCACACGGACAGGGGCCCAGCATTTT

v_call: TRBV3-1/TRBV3-2
clone_size: -
j_call: TRBJ1-1
d_call: -
cdr3_aa: CASSQGLMNTEAFF
cdr3_nt: TGTGCCAGCAGCCAAGGGCTCATGAACACTGAAGCTTTCTTT

v_call: TRBV27
clone_size: -
j_call: TRBJ2-7
d_call: TRBD2
cdr3_aa: CASTPLRGTYEQYF
cdr3_nt: TGTGCCAGCACCCCGTTGCGGGGGACCTACGAGCAGTACTTC

v_call: TRBV24-1
clone_size: -
j_call: TRBJ1-5
d_call: TRBD1
cdr3_aa: CATSGRGLGQPQHF
cdr3_nt: TGTGCCACCAGTGGGAGGGGGCTGGGTCAGCCCCAGCATTTT

v_call: TRBV6-2/TRBV6-3
clone_size: -
j_call: TRBJ2-3
d_call: TRBD2
cdr3_aa: CASSYSKVGRGGGTDTQYF
cdr3_nt: TGTGCCAGCAGTTACTCGAAAGTAGGGCGGGGGGGAGGCACAGATACGCAGTATTTT

v_call: TRBV19
clone_size: once
j_call: TRBJ2-3
d_call: -
cdr3_aa: CASSLKMAVTDTQYF
cdr3_nt: TGTGCCAGTAGTCTCAAAATGGCGGTCACAGATACGCAGTATTTT

v_call: TRBV27
clone_size: -
j_call: TRBJ1-1
d_call: -
cdr3_aa: CASTPRQGPNTEAFF
cdr3_nt: TGTGCCAGCACCCCCCGGCAGGGGCCGAACACTGAAGCTTTCTTT

v_call: TRBV4-3
clone_size: -
j_call: TRBJ2-5
d_call: TRBD1
cdr3_aa: CASSQLGQGGETQYF
cdr3_nt: TGCGCCAGCAGCCAGTTGGGACAGGGAGGAGAGACCCAGTACTTC

v_call: TRBV30
clone_size: -
j_call: TRBJ1-6
d_call: -
cdr3_aa: CAWSAKVRADNSPLHF
cdr3_nt: TGTGCCTGGAGTGCCAAAGTGCGGGCAGATAATTCACCCCTCCACTTT

v_call: TRBV29-1
clone_size: -
j_call: TRBJ1-3
d_call: -
cdr3_aa: CSVVFVGGGNTIYF
cdr3_nt: TGCAGCGTTGTTTTCGTGGGGGGTGGAAACACCATATATTTT

v_call: TRBV12-3/TRBV12-4
clone_size: -
j_call: TRBJ1-1
d_call: TRBD1
cdr3_aa: CASNTGGSAEAFF
cdr3_nt: TGTGCCAGCAATACAGGGGGATCCGCTGAAGCTTTCTTT

v_call: TRBV3-1/TRBV3-2
clone_size: once
j_call: TRBJ2-4
d_call: TRBD2
cdr3_aa: CASSQHGEGAKNIQYF
cdr3_nt: TGTGCCAGCAGCCAACATGGGGAGGGGGCCAAAAACATTCAGTACTTC

v_call: TRBV18
clone_size: -
j_call: TRBJ2-7
d_call: TRBD1
cdr3_aa: CASSQSLTGGQYEQYF
cdr3_nt: TGTGCCAGCTCCCAATCTTTGACAGGGGGCCAGTACGAGCAGTACTTC

v_call: TRBV7-2
clone_size: -
j_call: TRBJ2-7
d_call: -
cdr3_aa: CASSLAPSGLGEQYF
cdr3_nt: TGTGCCAGCAGCTTAGCGCCCAGCGGCCTTGGAGAGCAGTACTTC

v_call: TRBV12-5
clone_size: -
j_call: TRBJ1-3
d_call: TRBD1
cdr3_aa: CASGLVPGQRTANTIYF
cdr3_nt: TGTGCTAGTGGTTTGGTACCGGGACAGAGGACCGCGAACACCATATATTTT

v_call: TRBV5-1
clone_size: -
j_call: TRBJ2-3
d_call: TRBD1
cdr3_aa: CASSSQGTTDTQYF
cdr3_nt: TGCGCCAGCAGTTCACAGGGGACCACAGATACGCAGTATTTT

v_call: TRBV13
clone_size: -
j_call: TRBJ2-7
d_call: TRBD2
cdr3_aa: CASSKGRGGYEQYF
cdr3_nt: TGTGCCAGCAGCAAAGGGCGGGGGGGATACGAGCAGTACTTC

v_call: TRBV5-4
clone_size: -
j_call: TRBJ2-2
d_call: TRBD1
cdr3_aa: CASSRQGTGELFF
cdr3_nt: TGTGCCAGCAGCCGACAGGGGACCGGGGAGCTGTTTTTT

v_call: TRBV2
clone_size: -
j_call: TRBJ1-5
d_call: TRBD1
cdr3_aa: CASSAGTGAGPQHF
cdr3_nt: TGTGCCAGCAGTGCCGGGACAGGGGCTGGGCCCCAGCATTTT

v_call: TRBV7-2
clone_size: -
j_call: TRBJ2-7
d_call: TRBD2
cdr3_aa: CASSQTSPGLAGGQREQYF
cdr3_nt: TGTGCCAGCAGCCAAACTAGCCCGGGACTAGCGGGGGGGCAGCGCGAGCAGTACTTC

v_call: TRBV27
clone_size: -
j_call: TRBJ2-1
d_call: -
cdr3_aa: CASSQGGGGLNEQFF
cdr3_nt: TGTGCCAGCAGCCAAGGGGGCGGGGGGCTTAATGAGCAGTTCTTC

v_call: TRBV3-1/TRBV3-2
clone_size: -
j_call: TRBJ1-2
d_call: -
cdr3_aa: CASSPRGGTHGYTF
cdr3_nt: TGTGCCAGCAGCCCGAGGGGGGGGACGCATGGCTACACCTTC

v_call: TRBV4-1
clone_size: -
j_call: TRBJ1-2
d_call: -
cdr3_aa: CASSQEPINLGYTF
cdr3_nt: TGCGCCAGCAGCCAAGAGCCTATCAACCTGGGCTACACCTTC

v_call: TRBV2
clone_size: -
j_call: TRBJ2-4
d_call: -
cdr3_aa: CASRDTPDSGNF
cdr3_nt: TGTGCCAGCAGAGACACTCCGGACAGCGGAAACTTC

v_call: TRBV7-8
clone_size: -
j_call: TRBJ2-3
d_call: -
cdr3_aa: CASSPRRGKATDTQYF
cdr3_nt: TGTGCCAGCAGCCCCCGGCGGGGTAAGGCCACAGATACGCAGTATTTT

v_call: TRBV7-9
clone_size: -
j_call: TRBJ1-4
d_call: -
cdr3_aa: CASSLDGGHNEKLFF
cdr3_nt: TGTGCCAGCAGCTTAGATGGCGGCCATAATGAAAAACTGTTTTTT

v_call: TRBV5-1
clone_size: -
j_call: TRBJ1-2
d_call: -
cdr3_aa: CASSSQDLSNYGYTF
cdr3_nt: TGCGCCAGCAGCAGTCAGGATTTGTCGAACTATGGCTACACCTTC

v_call: TRBV28
clone_size: -
j_call: TRBJ2-7
d_call: -
cdr3_aa: CASSGKYEQYF
cdr3_nt: TGTGCCAGCAGTGGCAAATACGAGCAGTACTTC

v_call: TRBV18
clone_size: once
j_call: TRBJ1-2
d_call: -
cdr3_aa: CASSLGDLDGYTF
cdr3_nt: TGTGCCAGCTCACTGGGAGATTTGGATGGCTACACCTTC

v_call: TRBV7-2
clone_size: -
j_call: TRBJ2-7
d_call: TRBD1
cdr3_aa: CASSPTGARSREQYF
cdr3_nt: TGTGCCAGCAGCCCGACAGGGGCGAGGTCGCGCGAGCAGTACTTC

v_call: TRBV5-6
clone_size: -
j_call: TRBJ2-5
d_call: TRBD2
cdr3_aa: CASSWGRGETQYF
cdr3_nt: TGTGCCAGCAGTTGGGGGAGGGGAGAGACCCAGTACTTC

v_call: TRBV19
clone_size: once
j_call: TRBJ2-7
d_call: TRBD1
cdr3_aa: CASSRQGNLYEQYF
cdr3_nt: TGTGCCAGTAGTCGACAGGGGAACCTCTACGAGCAGTACTTC

v_call: TRBV18
clone_size: -
j_call: TRBJ1-1
d_call: TRBD1
cdr3_aa: CASERQGMNTEAFF
cdr3_nt: TGTGCCAGCGAGAGACAGGGGATGAACACTGAAGCTTTCTTT

v_call: TRBV21-1
clone_size: -
j_call: TRBJ1-2
d_call: -
cdr3_aa: CASSKRAGKGYGYTF
cdr3_nt: TGTGCCAGCAGCAAAAGGGCGGGCAAGGGCTATGGCTACACCTTC